This is a list of T cell receptor beta chains from one sample in a study of shared clonotypes between healthy human individuals. The protocol was immunoSEQ multiplex PCR, while the TCRdb copy is restricted to in-frame clones and leaves out a portion. The data contain around 500,000 clones, roughly three quarters of them singletons. The specimen was PBMCs. The source is a woman between 35 and 50 years old in good health. Some clones in this sample may be carry-over from other donors' samples. CDR3s include the opening cysteine and the closing phenylalanine or tryptophan. A D gene is named only where the DNA matches it firmly. Clone size appears in some rows only: once, few, many, or a class for an expanded clone.

abundance	v_gene	j_gene	d_gene	CDR3aa	CDR3nt
NA	TRBV19	TRBJ2-2	NA	CASSIGASFTGELFF	TGTGCCAGTAGTATTGGCGCTAGTTTCACCGGGGAGCTGTTTTTT
many	TRBV5-4	TRBJ2-7	TRBD1	CASRSGQGATYEQYF	TGTGCCAGCAGAAGTGGACAGGGGGCTACCTACGAGCAGTACTTC
NA	TRBV5-1	TRBJ1-2	TRBD1	CASSLEAGGSYTF	TGCGCCAGCAGCTTGGAGGCAGGGGGTAGCTACACCTTC
NA	TRBV5-3	TRBJ1-5	NA	CARSLVRSNQPQHF	TGTGCCAGAAGCTTGGTCCGGAGCAATCAGCCCCAGCATTTT
NA	TRBV6-4	TRBJ2-1	TRBD2	CASSLAGGPHEQFF	TGTGCCAGCAGTTTAGCGGGAGGGCCCCATGAGCAGTTCTTC
once	TRBV29-1	TRBJ2-2	NA	CSVDTGRNTGELFF	TGCAGCGTTGATACCGGACGGAACACCGGGGAGCTGTTTTTT
NA	TRBV5-1	TRBJ1-5	NA	CASSLGTWAGENQPRHF	TGCGCCAGCAGCTTGGGAACTTGGGCCGGGGAGAATCAGCCCCGGCATTTT
once	TRBV11-3	TRBJ2-1	NA	CASSPGARAGEQFF	TGTGCCAGCAGCCCCGGGGCCAGGGCTGGTGAGCAGTTCTTC
NA	TRBV7-2	TRBJ2-3	NA	CASSRGREADTQYF	TGTGCCAGTTCTCGGGGCAGGGAGGCAGATACGCAGTATTTT
once	TRBV21-1	TRBJ1-1	NA	CASSVPGQGRNTEAFF	TGTGCCAGCAGCGTCCCGGGACAGGGAAGGAACACTGAAGCTTTCTTT
NA	TRBV7-2	TRBJ2-6	NA	CAGDSGANVLTF	TGTGCTGGGGATTCTGGGGCCAACGTCCTGACTTTC
NA	TRBV19	TRBJ1-1	TRBD1	CASNSGTVGISEAFF	TGTGCCAGTAATTCTGGGACAGTAGGGATATCTGAAGCTTTCTTT
NA	TRBV5-1	TRBJ1-4	TRBD1	CASSRDGQGDEKLFF	TGCGCCAGCAGCCGGGATGGACAGGGTGACGAAAAACTGTTTTTT
NA	TRBV19	TRBJ2-1	TRBD2	CASSIGLAGSNEQFF	TGTGCCAGTAGTATTGGGCTAGCGGGATCCAATGAGCAGTTCTTC
NA	TRBV10-2	TRBJ2-3	TRBD2	CASSETSGRVCF	TGCGCCAGCAGTGAGACTAGCGGGAGGGTGTGTTTT
few	TRBV5-1	TRBJ2-5	TRBD2	CASSLGLAGGQETQYF	TGCGCCAGCAGCTTGGGACTAGCGGGAGGCCAAGAGACCCAGTACTTC
NA	TRBV6-1	TRBJ1-1	NA	CASSEIRITEAFF	TGTGCCAGCAGTGAGATTAGAATAACTGAAGCTTTCTTT
once	TRBV9	TRBJ2-5	TRBD2	CASSVAPSGRAGETQYF	TGTGCCAGCAGCGTAGCCCCTAGCGGGAGGGCCGGGGAGACCCAGTACTTC
once	TRBV6-5	TRBJ2-7	TRBD2	CASSYSPAGAYEQYF	TGTGCCAGCAGTTACTCACCAGCGGGGGCCTACGAGCAGTACTTC
NA	TRBV18	TRBJ2-1	NA	CASSPPDGYNEQFF	TGTGCCAGCTCACCACCGGATGGCTACAATGAGCAGTTCTTC
NA	TRBV18	TRBJ1-1	TRBD1	CASSPPSGDRNTEAFF	TGTGCCAGCTCACCACCGTCTGGGGACAGGAACACTGAAGCTTTCTTT
NA	TRBV7-9	TRBJ2-1	TRBD2	CASSLVLTGGRSYNEQFF	TGTGCCAGCAGCTTAGTTCTTACGGGAGGTAGGTCCTACAATGAGCAGTTCTTC
NA	TRBV28	TRBJ1-2	NA	CTSSRANYGYTF	TGTACCAGCAGCCGGGCTAACTATGGCTACACCTTC
few	TRBV27	TRBJ2-7	TRBD2	CASRAGGGSEQYF	TGTGCCAGCAGGGCGGGAGGAGGGTCCGAGCAGTACTTC
NA	TRBV2	TRBJ1-2	TRBD1	CASRSGTEGLYGYTF	TGTGCCAGCAGGTCCGGGACAGAGGGCCTTTATGGCTACACCTTC
NA	TRBV6-4	TRBJ2-1	TRBD1	CASSDGGQGFYEQFF	TGTGCCAGCAGTGACGGTGGACAGGGGTTTTATGAGCAGTTCTTC
few	TRBV29-1	TRBJ1-1	NA	CSVIPMNTEAFF	TGCAGCGTTATCCCAATGAACACTGAAGCTTTCTTT
once	TRBV2	TRBJ2-7	TRBD1	CASRPGTGHWEQYF	TGTGCCAGCAGACCCGGGACAGGGCATTGGGAGCAGTACTTC
once	TRBV18	TRBJ1-5	TRBD1	CASSPGQGSNQPQHF	TGTGCCAGCTCTCCCGGACAGGGTAGCAATCAGCCCCAGCATTTT
once	TRBV30	TRBJ2-7	NA	CAWSRTGTQQYF	TGTGCCTGGAGTCGAACCGGGACACAGCAGTACTTC
NA	TRBV28	TRBJ2-5	NA	CASSTTRAGSQETQYF	TGTGCCAGCAGCACGACAAGGGCAGGATCCCAAGAGACCCAGTACTTC
once	TRBV30	TRBJ1-1	NA	CAWSRSTEAFF	TGTGCCTGGAGTCGTAGTACTGAAGCTTTCTTT
NA	TRBV7-2	TRBJ2-6	NA	CASGSGANVLTF	TGTGCCAGCGGCTCTGGGGCCAACGTCCTGACTTTC
few	TRBV7-2	TRBJ2-7	NA	CASSTFWGGGYEQYF	TGTGCCAGCAGCACCTTTTGGGGAGGGGGCTACGAGCAGTACTTC
NA	TRBV28	TRBJ1-5	TRBD1	CASTKRAGGYQPQHF	TGTGCCAGCACCAAGCGGGCAGGGGGCTATCAGCCCCAGCATTTT
NA	TRBV6-1	TRBJ2-5	NA	CASSEAGARLTQYF	TGTGCCAGCAGTGAAGCGGGAGCGCGCTTGACCCAGTACTTC
NA	TRBV27	TRBJ2-6	NA	CASSLVRYRESPGANVLTF	TGTGCCAGCAGTTTAGTACGATACAGGGAATCGCCTGGGGCCAACGTCCTGACTTTC
NA	TRBV9	TRBJ2-2	NA	CASSLTPNTGELFF	TGTGCCAGCAGCTTGACACCGAACACCGGGGAGCTGTTTTTT
NA	TRBV29-1	TRBJ2-7	NA	CSVLGDLYEQYF	TGCAGCGTTTTGGGAGACCTCTACGAGCAGTACTTC
NA	TRBV4-1	TRBJ1-3	NA	CASSQAASGNTIYF	TGCGCCAGCAGCCAAGCCGCGTCTGGAAACACCATATATTTT
few	TRBV10-2	TRBJ2-1	NA	CATQGGTTYNERFF	TGCGCCACTCAGGGGGGGACTACCTACAATGAGCGGTTCTTC
NA	TRBV5-1	TRBJ2-7	TRBD2	CASSSGLADNEQYF	TGCGCCAGCAGCTCGGGACTAGCGGATAACGAGCAGTACTTC
NA	TRBV4-2	TRBJ2-3	TRBD2	CASSQEGASGNTDTQYF	TGTGCCAGCAGCCAAGAAGGGGCTAGCGGGAACACAGATACGCAGTATTTT